A selection of T cell receptor beta chains follows, all from one sample in a study of Ad26.COV2.S vaccination and SARS-CoV-2 variants. The table came from immunoSEQ multiplex PCR; TCRdb's copy has only in-frame clones and leaves some out. The table lists some 410,000 clones, about 92% of them singletons. The sample in question was peripheral blood, obtained in a trial of Ad26.COV2.S vaccine versus placebo. The receptors here all came from a person between 18 and 65 years old who received the Ad26.COV2.S COVID-19 vaccine or a placebo. CDR3s include the opening cysteine and the closing phenylalanine or tryptophan. D genes are given only for firm matches. The size field is filled for only some rows; it gives once, few, many or a size class.

>.|.|TRBV2|TRBJ1-3
TGTGCCAGCAGGAGCAGACAGGACCGTTTCTCTGGAAACACCATATATTTT
CASRSRQDRFSGNTIYF
>.|.|TRBV6-6|TRBJ1-4
TGTGCCAGCAGTTCAGGGCCAACTAATGAAAAACTGTTTTTT
CASSSGPTNEKLFF
>.|.|TRBV3-1/TRBV3-2|TRBJ2-3
TGTGCCAGCAGCCAAGATTTTGGGGCTCCTTGGGGGGCGCAGTATTTT
CASSQDFGAPWGAQYF
>.|.|TRBV3-1/TRBV3-2|TRBJ2-7
TGTGCCAGCAGCCCGAATCCCAGCTCCTACGAGCAGTACTTC
CASSPNPSSYEQYF
>once|.|TRBV5-6|TRBJ1-1
TGTGCCAGCAGCTTTAACAGGAACACTGAAGCTTTCTTT
CASSFNRNTEAFF
>.|.|TRBV27|TRBJ2-6
TGTGCCAGCAGTTCCGTCTCTGGGGCCAACGTCCTGACTTTC
CASSSVSGANVLTF
>few|TRBD1|TRBV6-5|TRBJ1-2
TGTGCCAGCAGTTACCTGACAGGGCTGCCTGGCTACACCTTC
CASSYLTGLPGYTF
>once|.|TRBV9|TRBJ2-1
TGTGCCAGCAGCGCAGAGCAATCACCAGGGGCGCAGTTCTTC
CASSAEQSPGAQFF
>.|.|TRBV13|TRBJ1-3
TGTGCCAGCAGCTTAGGCCTAAGGGGGGCGTCCGGAAACACCATATATTTT
CASSLGLRGASGNTIYF
>.|.|TRBV10-3|TRBJ1-1
TGTGCCATCAGCGCCCAACGAGTCTTAATGAACACTGAAGCTTTCTTT
CAISAQRVLMNTEAFF
>.|.|TRBV6-5|TRBJ2-5
TGTGCCAGCAGGCGGGGGACAGAGAGGCGAGAGACCCAGTACTTC
CASRRGTERRETQYF